This T cell receptor (beta chain) was documented in a study of regulatory T cells in long-lasting Graves disease. Study findings and constraints: TRBV28 was favored in persistent disease, as were TRBJ1-2 and TRBJ2-5.

Concerning this clonotype itself: Its antigen is as yet unknown.

The time point is: persistent/refractory GD, antithyroid drugs over 5 years with positive TRAb. PBMC RNA served as the TCR library source. Diagnosing Graves' disease relied on the American Thyroid Association guidelines. The source of the patients was an endocrinology department in Xi'an, China. Germline trimming cut 4 bases from V and 2 bases from J; bases unmatched to any gene: 12. There are 18 residues in the CDR3. Germline CDR1 is PRHDT and CDR2 is FYEKMQ (reference sequence). Arm-PCR of CDR3 regions with iRepertoire HTBI primers generated TCR beta libraries. TCRdb used MiXCR to reprocess the multiplex PCR reads, holding one entry per CDR3 protein. The sample shows around 430,000 distinct CDR3 sequences, roughly 22% of them seen only once.

Sequencing used peripheral blood mononuclear cells (PBMCs), obtained when the disease was refractory, from a patient treated with antithyroid drugs. V usage is TRBV13 and J usage is TRBJ2-7; 12 positions match TRBD2. This TCR came from a female donor with Graves disease. The CDR3 region is CASSSLPFRLAGAYEQYF. The CDR3 bases are TGTGCCAGCAGCTCCCTTCCCTTCAGACTAGCGGGAGCCTACGAGCAGTACTTC.